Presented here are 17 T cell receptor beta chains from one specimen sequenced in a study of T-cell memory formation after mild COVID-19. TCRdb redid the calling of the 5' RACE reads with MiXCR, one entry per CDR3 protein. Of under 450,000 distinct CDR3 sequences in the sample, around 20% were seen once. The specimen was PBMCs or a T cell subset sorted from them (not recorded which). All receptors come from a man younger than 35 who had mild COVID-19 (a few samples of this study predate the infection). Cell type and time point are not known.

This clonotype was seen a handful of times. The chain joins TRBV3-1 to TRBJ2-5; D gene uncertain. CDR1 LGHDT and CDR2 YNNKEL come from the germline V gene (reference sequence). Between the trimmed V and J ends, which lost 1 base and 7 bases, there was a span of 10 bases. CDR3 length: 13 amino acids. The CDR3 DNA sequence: TGTGCCAGCAGCCAAGCCAGGCCGGGGACCCAGTACTTC. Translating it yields CASSQARPGTQYF.

CDR3 DNA: TGTGCCAGCAGTTTGCCAATGGGGTCTACTGAAGCTTTCTTT. Translated: CASSLPMGSTEAFF. This sequence joins TRBV12-3 or TRBV12-4 and TRBJ1-1; D remains ambiguous. There are 14 residues in the CDR3. The ends were cut back, 3 bases at V and 5 bases at J, with 13 bases in the middle.

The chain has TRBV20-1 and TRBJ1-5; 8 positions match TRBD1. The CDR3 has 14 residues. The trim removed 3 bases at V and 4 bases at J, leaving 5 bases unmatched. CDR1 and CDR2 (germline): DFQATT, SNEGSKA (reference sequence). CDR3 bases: TGCAGTGCTAGTAGTGGGACAGGAAATCAGCCCCAGCATTTT. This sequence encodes CSASSGTGNQPQHF.

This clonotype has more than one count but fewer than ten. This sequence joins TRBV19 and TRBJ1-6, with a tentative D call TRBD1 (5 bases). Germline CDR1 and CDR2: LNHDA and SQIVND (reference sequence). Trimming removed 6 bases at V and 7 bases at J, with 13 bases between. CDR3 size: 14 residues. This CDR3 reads CASSLRERNSPLHF. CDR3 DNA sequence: TGTGCCAGTAGCCTCAGGGAAAGGAATTCACCCCTCCACTTT.

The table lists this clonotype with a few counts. The CDR3 DNA is TGTGCCAGCAGAGGGGTGGGCGGAAACACCGGGGAGCTGTTTTTT. This translates into CASRGVGGNTGELFF. This chain joins TRBV6-6 and TRBJ2-2, with a possible D match to TRBD1 (5 bases). There are 15 residues in the CDR3. From germline, CDR1 is MNHNY and CDR2 SVGAGI (reference sequence). V shed 6 bases and J shed 2 bases, with 13 bases lying between them.

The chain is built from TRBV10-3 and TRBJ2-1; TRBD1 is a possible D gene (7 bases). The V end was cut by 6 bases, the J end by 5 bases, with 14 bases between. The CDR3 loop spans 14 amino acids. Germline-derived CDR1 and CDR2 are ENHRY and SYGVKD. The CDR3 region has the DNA TGTGCCATCAGAGCGCAGGGGGGCAACAATGAGCAGTTCTTC. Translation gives CAIRAQGGNNEQFF.

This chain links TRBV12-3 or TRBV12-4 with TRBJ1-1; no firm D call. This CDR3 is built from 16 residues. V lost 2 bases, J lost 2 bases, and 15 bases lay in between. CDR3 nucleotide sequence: TGTGCCAGCAGTTTATTGGGCGCGGCCCCAAACACTGAAGCTTTCTTT. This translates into CASSLLGAAPNTEAFF.

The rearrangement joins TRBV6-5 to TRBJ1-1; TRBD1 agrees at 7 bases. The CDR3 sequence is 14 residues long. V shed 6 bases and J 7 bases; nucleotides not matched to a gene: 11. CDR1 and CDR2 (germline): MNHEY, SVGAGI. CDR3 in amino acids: CASRRQGAPHEAFF. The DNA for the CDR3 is TGTGCCAGCAGAAGACAGGGCGCCCCGCATGAAGCTTTCTTT.

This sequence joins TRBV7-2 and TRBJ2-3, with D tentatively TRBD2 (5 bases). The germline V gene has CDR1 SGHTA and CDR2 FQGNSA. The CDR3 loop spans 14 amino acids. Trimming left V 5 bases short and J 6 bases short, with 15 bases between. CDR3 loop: CASSPLRTGDTQYF. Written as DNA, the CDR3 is TGTGCCAGCAGCCCCCTACGGACTGGGGATACGCAGTATTTT.

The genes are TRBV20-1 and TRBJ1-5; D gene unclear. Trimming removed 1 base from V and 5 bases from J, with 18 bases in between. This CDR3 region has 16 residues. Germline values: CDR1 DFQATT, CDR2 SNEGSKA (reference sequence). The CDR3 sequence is CSARGLQGGIDQPQHF. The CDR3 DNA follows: TGCAGTGCTAGAGGCCTCCAAGGAGGTATTGATCAGCCCCAGCATTTT.

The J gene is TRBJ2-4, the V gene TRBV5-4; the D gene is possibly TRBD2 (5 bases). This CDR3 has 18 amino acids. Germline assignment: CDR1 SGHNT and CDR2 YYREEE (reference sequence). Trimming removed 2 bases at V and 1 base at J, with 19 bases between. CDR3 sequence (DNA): TGTGCCAGCAGCTTTGGAGGAGAAGCCGGAGCTGCCAAAAACATTCAGTACTTC. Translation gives CASSFGGEAGAAKNIQYF.

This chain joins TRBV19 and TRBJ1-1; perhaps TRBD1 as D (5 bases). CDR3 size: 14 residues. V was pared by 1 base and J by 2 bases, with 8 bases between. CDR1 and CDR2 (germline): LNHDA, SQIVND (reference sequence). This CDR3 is CASSIATVNTEAFF. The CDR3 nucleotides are TGTGCCAGTAGTATAGCGACAGTAAACACTGAAGCTTTCTTT.

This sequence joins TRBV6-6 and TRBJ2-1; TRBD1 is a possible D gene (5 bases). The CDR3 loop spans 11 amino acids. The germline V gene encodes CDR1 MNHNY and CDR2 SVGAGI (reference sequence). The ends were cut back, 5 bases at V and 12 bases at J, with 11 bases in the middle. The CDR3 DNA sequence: TGTGCCAGCAGTGAGACAGCTCTGCAGTTCTTC. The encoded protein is CASSETALQFF.

CDR3 DNA sequence: TGCGCCAGCAGGGCTAAGGGAGCTAATTCACCCCTCCACTTT. This codes for CASRAKGANSPLHF. The chain links TRBV5-1 to TRBJ1-6; D not certain. The V and J ends lost 5 bases and 6 bases respectively, with 12 bases between them. The germline V gene has CDR1 SGHRS and CDR2 YFSETQ. There are 14 residues in the CDR3.

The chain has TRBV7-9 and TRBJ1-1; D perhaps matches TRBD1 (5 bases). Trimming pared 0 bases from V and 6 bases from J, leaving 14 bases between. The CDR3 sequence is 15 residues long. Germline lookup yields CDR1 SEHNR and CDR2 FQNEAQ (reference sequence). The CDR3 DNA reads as TGTGCCAGCAGCTTAGCGGGGCGGCGCGGCGCTGAAGCTTTCTTT. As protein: CASSLAGRRGAEAFF.

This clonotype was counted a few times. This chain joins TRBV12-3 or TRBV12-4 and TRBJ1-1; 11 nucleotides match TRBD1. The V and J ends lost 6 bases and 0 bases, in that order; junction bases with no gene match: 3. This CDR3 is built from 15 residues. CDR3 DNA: TGTGCCAGCAGGGGACAGGGGGTAATGAACACTGAAGCTTTCTTT. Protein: CASRGQGVMNTEAFF.

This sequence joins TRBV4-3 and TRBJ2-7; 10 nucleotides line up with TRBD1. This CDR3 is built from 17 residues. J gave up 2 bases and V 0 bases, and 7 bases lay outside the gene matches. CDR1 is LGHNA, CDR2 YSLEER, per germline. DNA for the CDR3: TGCGCCAGCAGCCAAGATCTGTCGGGACAGGGGACCTACGAGCAGTACTTC. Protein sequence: CASSQDLSGQGTYEQYF.